This entry is about one TCR beta chain. The antigen is not known. This specimen comes from a study of a mutant IDH1 vaccine in newly diagnosed glioma. Time point described: week 47, end of study. Vaccine doses each comprised 300 ug of mutant IDH1 20-mer peptide, with topical imiquimod. General study findings and limits: Researchers report vaccine-induced immune responses in 93.3% of patients.

Libraries were prepared by immunoSEQ multiplex PCR; TCRdb keeps only in-frame clonotypes and omits some of them. The sample includes 50,000 to 70,000 clones, roughly four fifths seen only once; the top ten take roughly 3%. Germline CDR1 LNHDA, CDR2 SQIVND (reference sequence). With 6 bases removed from V and 2 bases from J, the gap between germline ends came to 17 bases. This CDR3 has 15 residues. This TCR was sampled from a woman aged 50 to 65 with glioma. Material: PBMCs, obtained from a glioma patient whose treatment included an IDH1 peptide vaccine. The chain uses TRBV19 and TRBJ2-7, with a tentative D call TRBD2 (6 bases). Here the CDR3 DNA reads TGTGCCAGTAGACCGGGACTCGCCCCCACCTACGAGCAGTACTTC. This sequence encodes CASRPGLAPTYEQYF.